The present TCR beta chain was sequenced within a study of T cell repertoires in cytomegalovirus infection. Study-wide results and limits: Clonotypes of TCR beta that were HLA-C-restricted and CMV-specific dominated the ex vivo response.

A single record per CDR3 protein comes from TCRdb applying MiXCR to the reads. This sample has some 320,000 distinct CDR3 sequences; around 29% occur once, and the top ten carry about 20%. The length of the CDR3 is 14 residues. Germline V lookup: CDR1 MNHNS, CDR2 SASEGT. Deletions cut 5 bases from V and 4 bases from J, with 11 bases between. This clonotype was found a few times. Antigen unknown. The sequence derives from a human donor in good health (CMV status not recorded). Some clones in this sample may be carry-over from other donors' samples. This specimen was cultured PBMCs, taken from culture after CMV antigen stimulation. This chain uses TRBV6-1 with TRBJ2-2, with D unresolved. The CDR3 coding sequence is TGTGCCAGCAGTCTAGGATACGGCACCGGGGAGCTGTTTTTT. Translation gives CASSLGYGTGELFF.